A selection of T cell receptor beta chains follows, all from one sample in a study of T-cell reconstitution after alpha-beta-depleted transplantation in children. TCRdb recomputed calls from the PCR reads with MiXCR, one row per CDR3 protein. Among some 15,000 distinct CDR3 sequences, 5.1% were seen once, and the ten largest hold 6.5% to 8.5%. The sample was PBMCs, taken before TCRalphabeta/CD19-depleted stem cell transplant. The receptors were sampled from a boy younger than 18 with acute lymphoblastic leukemia, due to receive a stem cell transplant. The CDR3 runs from the conserved cysteine through the conserved F or W. The order of the fields is D gene, clone size, V gene, J gene, CDR3 protein, CDR3 DNA. The D gene is left open where the match is weak. Rows give clone size only sometimes, using once, few, many, or a class for an expanded clone.

>TRBD1|many|TRBV18|TRBJ2-7
CASSPGTGGYEQYF
TGTGCCAGCTCACCAGGGACAGGGGGCTACGAGCAGTACTTC
>.|many|TRBV10-2|TRBJ2-1
CASSLGGNEQFF
TGCGCCAGCAGTTTGGGCGGGAATGAGCAGTTCTTC
>.|many|TRBV6-1|TRBJ2-5
CASNRRHDRYQETQYF
TGTGCCAGCAACCGCAGACATGACAGGTATCAAGAGACCCAGTACTTC
>.|many|TRBV5-1|TRBJ2-5
CASSLGFGSGETQYF
TGCGCCAGCAGCTTGGGTTTTGGGAGCGGTGAGACCCAGTACTTC
>.|many|TRBV7-2|TRBJ1-1
CASSLARAGSTEAFF
TGTGCCAGCAGCTTAGCCAGGGCAGGAAGCACTGAAGCTTTCTTT
>.|many|TRBV3-1|TRBJ2-7
CASSHRGNEQYF
TGTGCCAGCAGCCATAGGGGGAATGAGCAGTACTTC
>.|many|TRBV29-1|TRBJ2-7
CSVRVVGDEQYF
TGCAGCGTACGCGTAGTTGGGGACGAGCAGTACTTC
>TRBD2|medium-sized|TRBV12-3/TRBV12-4|TRBJ2-1
CASSPRSWVQRGYNEQFF
TGTGCCAGCAGCCCAAGAAGTTGGGTCCAGCGGGGTTACAATGAGCAGTTCTTC
>.|few|TRBV4-3|TRBJ1-1
CASSQYRGEAFF
TGCGCCAGCAGCCAATATCGGGGTGAAGCTTTCTTT
>TRBD1|many|TRBV3-1|TRBJ2-1
CASSQRRTGGYNEQFF
TGTGCCAGCAGCCAACGACGGACAGGGGGCTACAATGAGCAGTTCTTC
>.|many|TRBV27|TRBJ2-7
CASSLGSHYEQYF
TGTGCCAGCAGTTTAGGCAGCCACTACGAGCAGTACTTC
>TRBD1|many|TRBV6-2/TRBV6-3|TRBJ1-1
CASSYYGQGDTEAFF
TGTGCCAGCAGTTACTATGGACAGGGTGACACTGAAGCTTTCTTT
>.|many|TRBV27|TRBJ2-1
CASSLAGSSYNEQFF
TGTGCCAGCAGTTTAGCGGGGAGCTCCTACAATGAGCAGTTCTTC
>TRBD1|many|TRBV20-1|TRBJ1-5
CSARDGTGGSNQPQHF
TGCAGTGCTAGAGATGGGACAGGTGGGAGCAATCAGCCCCAGCATTTT
>TRBD2|medium-sized|TRBV5-1|TRBJ2-1
CASSLPREGISDEQFF
TGCGCCAGCAGCTTGCCGCGGGAGGGTATTAGCGATGAGCAGTTCTTC
>.|medium-sized|TRBV2|TRBJ2-4
CASSKRISGPLAKNIQYF
TGTGCCAGCAGTAAGAGGATTAGCGGCCCACTAGCCAAAAACATTCAGTACTTC
>TRBD1|many|TRBV5-1|TRBJ1-2
CASSPDREIYGYTF
TGCGCCAGCAGCCCCGACAGGGAAATCTATGGCTACACCTTC
>TRBD2|many|TRBV6-2/TRBV6-3|TRBJ2-1
CASSLTSGVPQEQFF
TGTGCCAGCAGTCTGACTAGCGGGGTTCCCCAAGAGCAGTTCTTC
>TRBD2|many|TRBV11-2|TRBJ2-3
CASSFRSGTSTDTQYF
TGTGCCAGCAGCTTTAGGAGCGGGACTAGCACAGATACGCAGTATTTT
>.|medium-sized|TRBV13|TRBJ2-7
CASSFYYSYEQYF
TGTGCCAGCAGCTTTTACTACTCCTACGAGCAGTACTTC
>.|medium-sized|TRBV25-1|TRBJ1-2
CASRKGQSYTF
TGTGCCAGCAGGAAGGGGCAGTCCTACACCTTC
>TRBD2|many|TRBV11-2|TRBJ2-1
CASSSGLAEGQFF
TGTGCCAGCAGCTCAGGACTAGCGGAGGGTCAGTTCTTC
>.|many|TRBV4-2|TRBJ2-1
CASSQDSGDEQFF
TGTGCCAGCAGCCAAGACTCGGGGGATGAGCAGTTCTTC
>.|many|TRBV29-1|TRBJ2-1
CSVGLTGNLAGGWGYEQFF
TGCAGCGTTGGGCTGACAGGGAATTTGGCGGGAGGTTGGGGGTATGAGCAGTTCTTC
>TRBD2|.|TRBV19|TRBJ2-7
CASSIAGGVYLYEQYF
TGTGCCAGTAGTATAGCGGGAGGTGTATACCTCTACGAGCAGTACTTC
>.|many|TRBV6-2/TRBV6-3|TRBJ1-1
CASSYRGWTEAFF
TGTGCCAGCAGTTACCGGGGGTGGACTGAAGCTTTCTTT
>.|many|TRBV9|TRBJ2-1
CASSVEIGPGGNEQFF
TGTGCCAGCAGCGTAGAGATCGGGCCCGGAGGCAATGAGCAGTTCTTC
>TRBD1|many|TRBV20-1|TRBJ2-2
CSAVDRTETGELFF
TGCAGTGCTGTGGACAGGACCGAGACCGGGGAGCTGTTTTTT
>TRBD2|.|TRBV12-3/TRBV12-4|TRBJ2-5
CASSSGRVETQYF
TGTGCCAGCAGTTCCGGGAGGGTAGAGACCCAGTACTTC
>.|many|TRBV6-2/TRBV6-3|TRBJ2-7
CASSYPGPPSYEQYF
TGTGCCAGCAGTTACCCGGGGCCACCATCCTACGAGCAGTACTTC
>.|many|TRBV6-1|TRBJ1-5
CASSASGGSNQPQHF
TGTGCCAGCAGTGCCTCCGGAGGGAGCAATCAGCCCCAGCATTTT
>.|.|TRBV5-5|TRBJ2-2
CASSPGQRTGELFF
TGTGCCAGCAGCCCTGGGCAGAGAACCGGGGAGCTGTTTTTT
>.|.|TRBV11-3|TRBJ2-1
CASSLVWNEQFF
TGTGCCAGCAGCTTAGTTTGGAATGAGCAGTTCTTC
>.|many|TRBV11-2|TRBJ1-2
CASSLDLIYGYTF
TGTGCCAGCAGCTTAGATCTAATCTATGGCTACACCTTC
>TRBD1|many|TRBV5-1|TRBJ1-6
CASSLVGTANSPLHF
TGCGCCAGCAGCTTGGTGGGGACAGCCAATTCACCCCTCCACTTT
>.|many|TRBV6-5|TRBJ1-5
CASRWGDHGNQPQHF
TGTGCCAGCAGGTGGGGGGATCATGGCAATCAGCCCCAGCATTTT
>.|medium-sized|TRBV10-3|TRBJ1-6
CAITGQHNSPLHF
TGTGCCATAACGGGGCAGCATAATTCACCCCTCCACTTT
>.|many|TRBV7-6|TRBJ1-6
CASSLGQGTVYSPLHF
TGTGCCAGCAGCTTAGGGCAGGGAACAGTTTATTCACCCCTCCACTTT
>.|few|TRBV7-6|TRBJ2-7
CASSQGAGTSSYEQYF
TGTGCCAGCAGCCAAGGGGCCGGGACATCTTCCTACGAGCAGTACTTC
>TRBD2|medium-sized|TRBV5-1|TRBJ2-3
CASSSRLAEDTQYF
TGCGCCAGCAGCTCCCGACTAGCAGAAGATACGCAGTATTTT
>TRBD2|many|TRBV4-2|TRBJ2-1
CASSQVGSGKYNEQFF
TGTGCCAGCAGCCAAGTTGGTAGCGGGAAGTACAATGAGCAGTTCTTC
>.|.|TRBV7-9|TRBJ2-1
CASSLVGDEQFF
TGTGCCAGCAGCTTAGTTGGCGATGAGCAGTTCTTC
>.|many|TRBV7-2|TRBJ2-7
CASSLEGVGHEQYF
TGTGCCAGCAGCTTAGAAGGGGTAGGGCACGAGCAGTACTTC
>.|many|TRBV10-3|TRBJ2-2
CAISVTGFTGELFF
TGTGCCATCAGTGTAACGGGTTTTACCGGGGAGCTGTTTTTT
>TRBD2|medium-sized|TRBV29-1|TRBJ2-1
CSVGIVSGMHEQFF
TGCAGCGTCGGAATCGTGAGCGGGATGCATGAGCAGTTCTTC
>.|many|TRBV7-9|TRBJ1-4
CASSLEWGNEKLFF
TGTGCCAGCAGCTTAGAGTGGGGAAATGAAAAACTGTTTTTT
>.|many|TRBV28|TRBJ1-2
CASRPDNILRPYGYTF
TGTGCCAGCAGACCCGACAACATCCTAAGACCCTATGGCTACACCTTC
>.|many|TRBV2|TRBJ1-5
CASSEGTSSNQPQHF
TGTGCCAGCAGTGAAGGGACATCGAGCAATCAGCCCCAGCATTTT
>TRBD1|many|TRBV3-1|TRBJ1-5
CASSQERQGGQPQHF
TGTGCCAGCAGCCAAGAGAGGCAGGGGGGTCAGCCCCAGCATTTT
>TRBD2|many|TRBV12-5|TRBJ2-5
CASGFVGLARVETQYF
TGTGCTAGTGGTTTTGTAGGACTAGCGAGGGTGGAGACCCAGTACTTC
>.|many|TRBV20-1|TRBJ1-1
CSASRGLNTEAFF
TGCAGTGCTAGCCGAGGACTGAACACTGAAGCTTTCTTT
>.|many|TRBV10-3|TRBJ2-3
CAISAVSAPSTDTQYF
TGTGCCATCAGTGCAGTCAGCGCCCCTAGCACAGATACGCAGTATTTT
>TRBD2|many|TRBV2|TRBJ2-7
CASSRLAGGEQYF
TGTGCCAGCAGCCGACTAGCGGGAGGCGAGCAGTACTTC